The table lists the clone carrying this TCR beta chain with a few counts. The sample originates from a study of cytomegalovirus exposure and HLA in healthy donors. Germline CDR1 reads SGHRS; CDR2 reads YFSETQ. Trimming removed 2 bases at V and 4 bases at J, with 10 bases between. The CDR3 has 13 amino acids. PCR primers comprised 60 Vbeta and 13 Jbeta primers. Produced via immunoSEQ multiplex PCR; TCRdb's table is partial and in-frame only. This sample has about 190,000 clones; roughly 80% occur once, and the top ten carry roughly 2.8%. The gene calls are TRBV5-1 and TRBJ2-7; tentative D call: TRBD2 (6 bases). The receptor's source is a woman aged 45-59 years in good health and CMV-seropositive. Input material: PBMCs. For the CDR3, the DNA is TGCGCCAGCAGCTTTCCTGGGGGGTACGAGCAGTACTTC. Protein: CASSFPGGYEQYF. The full variable domain, completed using reference TRBV5-1 and TRBJ2-7, is KAGVTQTPRYLIKTRGQQVTLSCSPISGHRSVSWYQQTPGQGLQFLFEYFSETQRNKGNFPGRFSGRQFSNSRSEMNVSTLELGDSALYLCASSFPGGYEQYFGPGTRLTVT.